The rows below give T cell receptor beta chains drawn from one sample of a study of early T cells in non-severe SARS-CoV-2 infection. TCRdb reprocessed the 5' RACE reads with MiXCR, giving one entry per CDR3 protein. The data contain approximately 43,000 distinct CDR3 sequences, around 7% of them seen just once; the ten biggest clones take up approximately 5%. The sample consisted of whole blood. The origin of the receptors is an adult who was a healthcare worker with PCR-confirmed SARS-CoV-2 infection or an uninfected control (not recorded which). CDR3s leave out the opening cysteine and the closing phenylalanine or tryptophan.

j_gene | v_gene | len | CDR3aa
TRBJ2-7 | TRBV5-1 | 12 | ASSLGGTPYEQY
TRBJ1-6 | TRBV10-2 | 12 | ASSPVGRNSPLH
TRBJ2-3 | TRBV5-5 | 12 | ASSRDRGRDTQY
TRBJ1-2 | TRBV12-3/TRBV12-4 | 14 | ASTPGGGGANYGYT
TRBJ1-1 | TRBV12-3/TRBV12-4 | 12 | ASSLGQGSAEAF
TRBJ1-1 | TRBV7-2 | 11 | ASSDGTGTEAF
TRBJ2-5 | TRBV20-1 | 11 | SAGRTARETQY
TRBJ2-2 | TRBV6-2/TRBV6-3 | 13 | ASILDGSNTGELF
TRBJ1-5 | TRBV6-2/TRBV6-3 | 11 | ASSYLINQPQH
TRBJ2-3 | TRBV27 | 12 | ASSFERATDTQY
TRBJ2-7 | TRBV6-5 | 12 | ASSHFRTGDEQY
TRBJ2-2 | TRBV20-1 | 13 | SARYQGQGTGELF
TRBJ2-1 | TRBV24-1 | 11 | ATSDRPGNEQF
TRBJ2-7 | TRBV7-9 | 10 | ASDRTQSEQY
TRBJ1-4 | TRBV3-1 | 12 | ASGRIGTNEKLF
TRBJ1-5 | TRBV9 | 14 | ASSVGRRVANQPQH
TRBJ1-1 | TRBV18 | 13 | ASSPPGGWNTEAF
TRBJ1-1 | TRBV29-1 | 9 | SVQTGPEAF
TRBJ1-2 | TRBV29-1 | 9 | SVALGYGYT
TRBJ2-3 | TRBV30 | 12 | AWSVGQYTDTQY
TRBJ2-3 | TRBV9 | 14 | ASSVGGAGGTDTQY
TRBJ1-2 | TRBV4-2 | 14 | ASSPRQASANYGYT
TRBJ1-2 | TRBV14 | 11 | ASSQVTDYGYT
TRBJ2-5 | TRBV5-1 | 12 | ASSRRGRGETQY
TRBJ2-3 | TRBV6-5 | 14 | ASSYSNFGGTDTQY
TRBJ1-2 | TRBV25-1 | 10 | ATLGGNYGYT
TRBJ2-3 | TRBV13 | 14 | ASSLGSSRDTDTQY
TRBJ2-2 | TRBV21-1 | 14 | ASSSRDRVNTGELF
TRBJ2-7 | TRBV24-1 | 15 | ATSDLASGRRPYEQY
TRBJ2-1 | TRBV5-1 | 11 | ASSWVGADEQF
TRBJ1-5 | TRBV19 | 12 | ASSIGRRDQPQH
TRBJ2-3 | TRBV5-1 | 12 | ASSSGGRGDTQY
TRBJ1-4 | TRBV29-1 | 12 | SVSDIAVQEKLF
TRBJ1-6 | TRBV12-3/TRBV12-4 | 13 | ASRMDLQGNSPLH
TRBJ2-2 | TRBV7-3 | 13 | ASSRDRTSTGELF
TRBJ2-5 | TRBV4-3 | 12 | ASSQELDQETQY
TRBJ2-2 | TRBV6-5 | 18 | ASSYLQDRGNRLKTGELF